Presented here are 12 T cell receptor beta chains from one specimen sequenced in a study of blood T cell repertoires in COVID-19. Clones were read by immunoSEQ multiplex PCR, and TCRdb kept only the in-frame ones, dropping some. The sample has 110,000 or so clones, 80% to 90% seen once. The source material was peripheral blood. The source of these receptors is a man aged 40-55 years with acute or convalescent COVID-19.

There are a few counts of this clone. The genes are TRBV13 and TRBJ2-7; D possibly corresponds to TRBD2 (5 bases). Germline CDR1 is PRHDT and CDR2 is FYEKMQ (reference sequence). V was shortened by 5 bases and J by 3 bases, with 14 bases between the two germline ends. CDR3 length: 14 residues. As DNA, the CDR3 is TGTGCCAGCAGCCCCGGCGGGCCTGGCTACGAGCAGTACTTC. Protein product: CASSPGGPGYEQYF.

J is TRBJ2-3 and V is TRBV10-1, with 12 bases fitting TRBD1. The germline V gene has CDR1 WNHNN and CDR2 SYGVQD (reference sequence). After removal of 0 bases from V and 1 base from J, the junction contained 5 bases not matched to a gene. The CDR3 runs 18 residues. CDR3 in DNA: TGCGCCAGCAGTGAGTCGCGGGGACAGGGGGCTGGCACAGATACGCAGTATTTT. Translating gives CASSESRGQGAGTDTQYF.

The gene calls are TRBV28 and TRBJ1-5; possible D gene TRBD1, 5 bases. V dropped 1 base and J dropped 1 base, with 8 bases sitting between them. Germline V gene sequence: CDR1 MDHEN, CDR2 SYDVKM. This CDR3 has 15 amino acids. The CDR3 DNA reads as TGTGCCAGCAGTTTATTAGGACAAAGCAATCAGCCCCAGCATTTT. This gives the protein CASSLLGQSNQPQHF.

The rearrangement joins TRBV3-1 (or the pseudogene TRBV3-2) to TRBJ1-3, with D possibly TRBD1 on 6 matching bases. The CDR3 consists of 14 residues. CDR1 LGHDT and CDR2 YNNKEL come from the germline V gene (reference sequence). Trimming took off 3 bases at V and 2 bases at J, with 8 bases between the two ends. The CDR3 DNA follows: TGTGCCAGCAGCCACGGGACAACTGGAAACACCATATATTTT. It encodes CASSHGTTGNTIYF.

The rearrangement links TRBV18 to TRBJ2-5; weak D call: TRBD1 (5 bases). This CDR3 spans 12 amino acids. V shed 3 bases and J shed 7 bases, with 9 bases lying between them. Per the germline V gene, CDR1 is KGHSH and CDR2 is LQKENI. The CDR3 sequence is CASSPARGTQYF. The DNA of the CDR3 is TGTGCCAGCTCACCTGCAAGGGGGACCCAGTACTTC.

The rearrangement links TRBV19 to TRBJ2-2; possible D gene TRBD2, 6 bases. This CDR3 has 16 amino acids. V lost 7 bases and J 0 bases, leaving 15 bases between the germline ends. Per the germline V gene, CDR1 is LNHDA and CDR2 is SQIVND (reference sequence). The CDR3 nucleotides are TGTGCCAGTACTCTGGTCTGGGGGGCGAACACCGGGGAGCTGTTTTTT. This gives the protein CASTLVWGANTGELFF.

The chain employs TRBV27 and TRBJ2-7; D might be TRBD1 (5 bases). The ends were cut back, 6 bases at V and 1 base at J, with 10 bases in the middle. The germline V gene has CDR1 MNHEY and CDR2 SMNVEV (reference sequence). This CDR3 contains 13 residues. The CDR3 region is CASRKRQSYEQYF. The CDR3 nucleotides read TGTGCCAGCAGGAAACGACAGTCCTACGAGCAGTACTTC.

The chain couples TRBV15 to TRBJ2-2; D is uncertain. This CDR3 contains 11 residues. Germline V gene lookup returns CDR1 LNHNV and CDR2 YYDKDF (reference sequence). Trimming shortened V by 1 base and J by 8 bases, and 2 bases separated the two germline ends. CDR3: CATSRVGELFF. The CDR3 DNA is TGTGCCACCAGCAGAGTAGGGGAGCTGTTTTTT.

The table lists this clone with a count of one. In nucleotides, the CDR3 is TGTGCCAGCAGCTTAGCCGAAGGACTCTACGAGCAGTACTTC. The encoded protein is CASSLAEGLYEQYF. The V and J genes are TRBV7-8 and TRBJ2-7; TRBD2 might be the D (5 bases). In germline, CDR1 is SGHVS, CDR2 FQNEAQ. Trimming stripped 0 bases from V and 3 bases from J, with 9 bases between. This CDR3 is 14 amino acids long.

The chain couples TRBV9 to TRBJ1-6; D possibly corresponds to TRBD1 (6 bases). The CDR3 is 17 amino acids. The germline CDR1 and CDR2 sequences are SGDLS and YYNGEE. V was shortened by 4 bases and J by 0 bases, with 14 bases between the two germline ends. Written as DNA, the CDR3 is TGTGCCAGCAGCCCCCAAGGACAGAGCTCCTATAATTCACCCCTCCACTTT. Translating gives CASSPQGQSSYNSPLHF. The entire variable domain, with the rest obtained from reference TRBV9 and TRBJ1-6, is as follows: DSGVTQTPKHLITATGQRVTLRCSPRSGDLSVYWYQQSLDQGLQFLIQYYNGEERAKGNILERFSAQQFPDLHSELNLSSLELGDSALYFCASSPQGQSSYNSPLHFGNGTRLTVT.

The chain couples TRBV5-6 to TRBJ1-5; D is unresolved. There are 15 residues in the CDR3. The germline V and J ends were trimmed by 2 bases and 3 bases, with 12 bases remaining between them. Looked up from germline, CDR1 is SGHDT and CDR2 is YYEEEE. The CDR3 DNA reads TGTGCCAGCAGCTTATTCGGGGAGATCAATCAGCCCCAGCATTTT. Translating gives CASSLFGEINQPQHF.

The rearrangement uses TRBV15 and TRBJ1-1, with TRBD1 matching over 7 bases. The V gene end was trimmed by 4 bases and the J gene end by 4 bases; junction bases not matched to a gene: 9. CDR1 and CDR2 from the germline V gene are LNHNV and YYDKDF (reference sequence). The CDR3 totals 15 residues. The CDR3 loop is CATSTLPGQSTEAFF. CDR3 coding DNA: TGTGCCACCAGCACCCTCCCGGGACAGAGCACTGAAGCTTTCTTT.